A single sample gave rise to the 5 T cell receptor beta chains below, sequenced in a study of OX40 agonist ivuxolimab in advanced cancers. Produced via immunoSEQ multiplex PCR; TCRdb's table is partial and in-frame only. The sample yields around 80,000 clones, 70% to 90% seen once. Sequencing was performed on CD4+ or CD8+ T cells sorted from blood, taken in a trial of the OX40 agonist ivuxolimab. The receptors here all came from an adult with an advanced solid tumor such as melanoma, head and neck, liver or kidney cancer.

This rearrangement joins TRBV30 to TRBJ1-6, with TRBD1 matching 8 bases. Germline lookup yields CDR1 GTSNPN and CDR2 SVGIG (reference sequence). This CDR3 has 14 residues. V dropped 4 bases and J dropped 10; count of bases not matched to a gene: 9. Here the CDR3 reads CAWNPRGRESPLHF. The DNA of the CDR3 is TGTGCCTGGAATCCCAGGGGGCGAGAGTCACCCCTCCACTTT.

The rearrangement links TRBV7-8 to TRBJ2-5; TRBD2 matches at 9 bases. V dropped 1 base and J dropped 5; count of bases not matched to a gene: 5. Looked up from germline, CDR1 is SGHVS and CDR2 is FQNEAQ. The CDR3 covers 15 residues. The CDR3, as DNA: TGTGCCAGCAGCTTAGGCGGGGGGGCCCACGAGACCCAGTACTTC. It translates to CASSLGGGAHETQYF.

The rearrangement uses TRBV29-1 and TRBJ1-2; D unresolved. The CDR3 contains 12 residues. Germline V gives CDR1 SQVTM, CDR2 ANQGSEA. V dropped 3 bases and J dropped 2 bases, with 7 bases sitting between them. The CDR3, as DNA: TGCAGCGTTGACGCGGGAAACTATGGCTACACCTTC. Protein: CSVDAGNYGYTF.

The chain couples TRBV7-2 to TRBJ1-5; D not certain. Germline V gene data show CDR1 as SGHTA and CDR2 as FQGNSA. This CDR3 is 14 amino acids long. Trimming cost V 2 bases and J 6 bases, with 11 bases left between them. This chain's CDR3 is CASSLHPVVQPQHF. The CDR3 nucleotides read TGTGCCAGCAGCTTACACCCGGTGGTTCAGCCCCAGCATTTT.

The gene calls are TRBV19 and TRBJ1-5, with TRBD1 as a possible D gene (6 bases). The CDR3 has 15 amino acids. Germline V CDR1 and CDR2: LNHDA, SQIVND (reference sequence). With 5 bases removed from V and 4 bases from J, the gap between germline ends came to 15 bases. For the CDR3, the DNA is TGTGCCAGTAGTCTGCGGGACACCGGAAATCAGCCCCAGCATTTT. Encoded protein: CASSLRDTGNQPQHF.